These 20 T cell receptor beta chains came from one sample sequenced in a study of T cell responses to AZD1222 COVID-19 vaccine. The repertoire was sequenced with immunoSEQ multiplex PCR; TCRdb's copy has only in-frame clones and lacks some. Among about 88,000 clones, around 90% were seen once, and the ten largest hold 2.4%. The specimen was peripheral blood, collected on day 0 of AZD1222 vaccination. Every receptor here comes from an adult in good health.

The chain employs TRBV7-9 and TRBJ1-1; TRBD1 matches 7 bases. Germline lookup yields CDR1 SEHNR and CDR2 FQNEAQ (reference sequence). With 10 bases clipped from V and 4 bases from J, the junction kept 3 bases outside the gene matches. There are 11 residues in the CDR3. CDR3 in amino acids: CATQGSTEAFF. CDR3 coding DNA: TGTGCCACACAGGGGAGCACTGAAGCTTTCTTT. Combining the CDR3 with reference TRBV7-9 and TRBJ1-1 gives the whole variable domain DTGVSQNPRHKITKRGQNVTFRCDPISEHNRLYWYRQTLGQGPEFLTYFQNEAQLEKSRLLSDRFSAERPKGSFSTLEIQRTEQGDSAMYLCATQGSTEAFFGQGTRLTVV.

V is TRBV12-5 and J is TRBJ2-1, with 13 bases lining up with TRBD2. Germline V gives CDR1 LGHNT, CDR2 FRNRAP. Losses at the gene ends were 5 bases for V and 3 bases for J; bases not matched to a gene: 10. The CDR3 sequence is 18 residues long. The CDR3 DNA is TGTGCTAGTGGTAACGGACTAGCGGGGGAACTGATCTACAATGAGCAGTTCTTC. It translates to CASGNGLAGELIYNEQFF.

The genes are TRBV6-6 and TRBJ2-7, with 7 bases that match TRBD1. The length of the CDR3 is 22 residues. Germline assignment: CDR1 MNHNY and CDR2 SVGAGI (reference sequence). Losses at the gene ends were 5 bases for V and 3 bases for J; bases not matched to a gene: 31. The CDR3 spells CASSLTAVAGTVVPFAIYEQYF. The DNA for the CDR3 is TGTGCCAGCAGTCTAACAGCGGTAGCCGGGACAGTTGTCCCCTTTGCAATCTACGAGCAGTACTTC.

The rearrangement links TRBV6-1 to TRBJ1-4; D perhaps matches TRBD1 (6 bases). CDR1 is MNHNS, CDR2 SASEGT, per germline. With 0 bases removed from V and 0 bases from J, the gap between germline ends came to 20 bases. The length of the CDR3 is 20 residues. The CDR3 sequence is CASSEAVVYQGMSTNEKLFF. The CDR3 DNA reads TGTGCCAGCAGTGAAGCCGTCGTGTATCAGGGGATGTCAACTAATGAAAAACTGTTTTTT.

V and J are TRBV29-1 and TRBJ1-4; D unclear. The V gene's germline CDR1 is SQVTM and CDR2 ANQGSEA. V lost 6 bases and J 8 bases, leaving 10 bases between the germline ends. The CDR3 length is 11 residues. The chain's CDR3 is CSVDAGEKLFF. CDR3 in DNA: TGCAGCGTGGATGCCGGAGAAAAACTGTTTTTT.

The CDR3 region is CASSSTLEKNIQYF. The CDR3 DNA reads TGTGCCAGCAGCTCAACACTAGAAAAAAACATTCAGTACTTC. V gene TRBV3-1 (or the pseudogene TRBV3-2) combines with J gene TRBJ2-4, with D tentatively TRBD2 (5 bases). This CDR3 has 14 residues. Germline CDR1 is LGHDT and CDR2 is YNNKEL (reference sequence). Deletions cut 5 bases from V and 4 bases from J, with 12 bases between.

In its sample, this clone was seen once. The rearrangement joins TRBV18 to TRBJ2-3, with D perhaps matching TRBD1 (6 bases). CDR3 size: 18 residues. The V end lost 4 bases, the J end lost 0 bases, and 20 bases lay between the germline ends. Looked up from germline, CDR1 is KGHSH and CDR2 is LQKENI. The CDR3 nucleotides are TGTGCCAGCTCACTTCTCTTGGACAGTTTCACTAGCACAGATACGCAGTATTTT. Translation: CASSLLLDSFTSTDTQYF.

The V gene is TRBV3-1 (or the pseudogene TRBV3-2), the J gene TRBJ1-2; D is undetermined. V shed 0 bases and J shed 1 base, with 6 bases lying between them. This CDR3 is 14 amino acids long. Germline CDR1 LGHDT, CDR2 YNNKEL (reference sequence). The CDR3 spells CASSQDSGNYGYTF. The CDR3 nucleotides read TGTGCCAGCAGCCAAGACTCCGGTAACTATGGCTACACCTTC.

The chain joins TRBV15 to TRBJ1-3; D is undetermined. The CDR3 covers 13 residues. Germline lookup yields CDR1 LNHNV and CDR2 YYDKDF (reference sequence). V lost 6 bases and J 4 bases, leaving 10 bases between the germline ends. CDR3 DNA sequence: TGTGCCACCAGTGATTTACAGGGAAACACCATATATTTT. Amino acids: CATSDLQGNTIYF.

This rearrangement joins TRBV11-1 to TRBJ1-4; D is undetermined. CDR1 and CDR2 from the germline V gene are SGHAT and FQDESV (reference sequence). CDR3 length: 12 amino acids. Between the trimmed V and J ends, which lost 4 bases and 10 bases, there was a span of 10 bases. The CDR3 DNA sequence: TGTGCCAGCAGCTCGGACGGACTAAAACTGTTTTTT. Translated, it gives CASSSDGLKLFF.

The chain carries TRBV4-2 and TRBJ2-7; 9 nucleotides agree with TRBD2. The germline V gene has CDR1 LGHNA and CDR2 YNFKEQ. V trimming: 3 bases; J trimming: 0 bases; junction bases outside the gene matches: 0. The CDR3 has 14 amino acids. CDR3 sequence: CASSHSGGSYEQYF. The CDR3 DNA reads TGTGCCAGCAGCCATAGCGGGGGCTCCTACGAGCAGTACTTC.

The chain employs TRBV5-1 and TRBJ2-7, with D perhaps being TRBD1 or TRBD2 (5 bases each). The length of the CDR3 is 13 residues. Looked up from germline, CDR1 is SGHRS and CDR2 is YFSETQ. Deletions cut 3 bases from V and 3 bases from J, with 10 bases between. This chain's CDR3 is CASSSGRNYEQYF. In nucleotides, the CDR3 is TGCGCCAGCAGCTCGGGACGTAACTACGAGCAGTACTTC.

The V and J genes are TRBV30 and TRBJ1-3, with TRBD1 as a possible D gene (5 bases). This CDR3 has 15 amino acids. The germline gives CDR1 GTSNPN, CDR2 SVGIG (reference sequence). V lost 4 bases and J 0 bases, leaving 13 bases between the germline ends. The CDR3 sequence is CAWTLTEASGNTIYF. CDR3 DNA: TGTGCCTGGACATTGACAGAGGCCTCTGGAAACACCATATATTTT.

This clone showed up just once. The V call is TRBV3-1 (or the pseudogene TRBV3-2), the J call TRBJ2-2, with D unclear. This CDR3 has 13 amino acids. Trimming pared 7 bases from V and 0 bases from J, leaving 6 bases between. CDR1 and CDR2 (germline): LGHDT, YNNKEL (reference sequence). CDR3 amino acids: CASIRANTGELFF. CDR3 nucleotide sequence: TGTGCCAGCATTAGGGCGAACACCGGGGAGCTGTTTTTT.

As to this clone: Other DNA variants within this sample encode the same CDR3. This chain connects TRBV27 to TRBJ1-5, with D unresolved. The CDR3 is 13 amino acids. Trimming pared 5 bases from V and 3 bases from J, leaving 8 bases between. The V gene's germline CDR1 is MNHEY and CDR2 SMNVEV (reference sequence). The DNA of the CDR3 is TGTGCCAGCAGTCTAGGGTTCAATCAGCCCCAGCATTTT. This codes for CASSLGFNQPQHF.

This clone was recorded only once. The chain employs TRBV19 and TRBJ1-5, with 9 bases matching TRBD1. The CDR3 consists of 20 residues. The J segment lost 2 bases and the V segment lost 7 bases, leaving 21 bases of the junction unmatched. Looked up from germline, CDR1 is LNHDA and CDR2 is SQIVND (reference sequence). The CDR3 DNA reads TGTGCCAGTAATAATAGGGATCTCGGGACAGGGCTTAGAGGCAATCAGCCCCAGCATTTT. This sequence encodes CASNNRDLGTGLRGNQPQHF.

CDR3 nucleotides: TGTGCCAGTAGTATTTGGACCTCAGTCTCCTCATCCTACGAGCAGTACTTC. Translation: CASSIWTSVSSSYEQYF. V and J are TRBV19 and TRBJ2-7; D is undetermined. The V end was cut by 3 bases, the J end by 1 base, with 19 bases between. Germline CDR1 reads LNHDA; CDR2 reads SQIVND (reference sequence). The CDR3 runs to 17 residues.

The chain combines TRBV7-2 with TRBJ1-1; tentatively, D is TRBD1 (5 bases). CDR1 and CDR2 (germline): SGHTA, FQGNSA. With 4 bases removed from V and 0 bases from J, the gap between germline ends came to 9 bases. The CDR3 loop spans 14 amino acids. The CDR3 protein is CASSWGLVNTEAFF. CDR3 nucleotide sequence: TGTGCCAGCAGCTGGGGACTGGTGAACACTGAAGCTTTCTTT.

The J gene is TRBJ2-7, the V gene TRBV11-3; D gene unclear. Trimming stripped 3 bases from V and 0 bases from J, with 9 bases between. CDR1 is SGHNT, CDR2 YENEEA, per germline. CDR3 length: 14 amino acids. CDR3 sequence reads: CASSLGSGSYEQYF. The CDR3 nucleotides are TGTGCCAGCAGCTTGGGGTCAGGCTCCTACGAGCAGTACTTC.

The chain recombines TRBV2 with TRBJ1-1; TRBD1 matches 8 bases. V lost 8 bases, J lost 6 bases, and 11 bases stayed unmatched. This CDR3 is 14 amino acids long. In germline, CDR1 is SNHLY, CDR2 FYNNEI. CDR3 nucleotide sequence: TGTGCCAGCCTTAGGGGACAGGTCCTATCTGAAGCTTTCTTT. It specifies CASLRGQVLSEAFF.